In this sample, the clone carrying this T cell receptor beta chain turned up many times. What it recognizes is unknown. The source of the sample is a study of T-cell reconstitution after alpha-beta-depleted transplantation in children. CDR3 size: 14 residues. The V end lost 0 bases, the J end lost 4 bases, and 11 bases lay between the germline ends. Germline V CDR1 and CDR2: DFQATT, SNEGSKA (reference sequence). General study results and limits: Once a year had passed after transplant, T-cell counts and diversity came mostly from newly produced T cells. Some patients owed their high day-60 TCRbeta diversity to surviving recipient T cells and thymic progenitors. Reportedly, roughly two months post-transplant, alpha-beta T cells arose from several hundred expanded graft clones.

As it was prepared, the TCRbeta library received unique molecular identifiers. TCRdb redid the calling of the PCR reads with MiXCR, one entry per CDR3 protein. The sample yields some 300,000 distinct CDR3 sequences, around 7.1% seen once. This sequence originates from a female patient under 10 years old who had a stem cell transplant for Fanconi anemia, so the T cells may come from the graft donor. The V call is TRBV20-1, the J call TRBJ2-3, with a possible D match to TRBD1 (5 bases). The material was peripheral blood, obtained 360 days after TCRalphabeta/CD19-depleted stem cell transplant. CDR3 sequence reads: CSARDWQGADTQYF. CDR3 nucleotide sequence: TGCAGTGCTAGAGATTGGCAGGGCGCAGATACGCAGTATTTT.